Below are 15 T cell receptor beta chains sequenced from a single sample in a study of cytomegalovirus exposure and HLA in healthy donors. PCR involved 60 Vbeta and 13 Jbeta primers. Clones were read by immunoSEQ multiplex PCR, and TCRdb kept only the in-frame ones, dropping some. The sample records about 40,000 clones, 68% being singletons. The sample taken for sequencing was PBMCs. The receptors come from a man aged 35-49 years in good health and CMV-seronegative.

This rearrangement joins TRBV28 to TRBJ2-7; D call uncertain. Looked up from germline, CDR1 is MDHEN and CDR2 is SYDVKM. The CDR3 spans 15 residues. The V end lost 2 bases, the J end lost 1 base, and 12 bases lay between the germline ends. CDR3 region: CASSLTTLGSYEQYF. DNA for the CDR3: TGTGCCAGCAGTTTAACCACTCTCGGTTCCTACGAGCAGTACTTC. Full variable domain (outside the CDR3, taken from reference TRBV28 and TRBJ2-7): DVKVTQSSRYLVKRTGEKVFLECVQDMDHENMFWYRQDPGLGLRLIYFSYDVKMKEKGDIPEGYSVSREKKERFSLILESASTNQTSMYLCASSLTTLGSYEQYFGPGTRLTVT.

The chain joins TRBV30 to TRBJ2-3; D uncertain. Germline lookup yields CDR1 GTSNPN and CDR2 SVGIG (reference sequence). Trimming left V 1 base short and J 6 bases short, with 20 bases between. The CDR3 has 16 residues. The CDR3 protein is CAWSGSAGPLTDTQYF. The CDR3 region has the DNA TGTGCCTGGAGTGGATCCGCAGGTCCTCTCACGGATACGCAGTATTTT. Combining the CDR3 with reference TRBV30 and TRBJ2-3 gives the whole variable domain SQTIHQWPATLVQPVGSPLSLECTVEGTSNPNLYWYRQAAGRGLQLLFYSVGIGQISSEVPQNLSASRPQDRQFILSSKKLLLSDSGFYLCAWSGSAGPLTDTQYFGPGTRLTVL.

V and J are TRBV7-9 and TRBJ1-1, with TRBD1 as a possible D gene (6 bases). Germline V lookup: CDR1 SEHNR, CDR2 FQNEAQ (reference sequence). With 7 bases removed from V and 4 bases from J, the gap between germline ends came to 13 bases. The CDR3 sequence is 13 residues long. CDR3 coding DNA: TGTGCCAGCACAGAGGGGGGGAGCACTGAAGCTTTCTTT. Protein: CASTEGGSTEAFF.

The chain has TRBV7-8 and TRBJ1-1; perhaps TRBD1 as D (6 bases). CDR3 size: 15 residues. The germline V gene has CDR1 SGHVS and CDR2 FQNEAQ. Deletions cut 5 bases from V and 1 base from J, with 14 bases between. The CDR3 bases are TGTGCCAGCAGCCCGTCCCGGGACAAGAACACTGAAGCTTTCTTT. Translating gives CASSPSRDKNTEAFF.

In this sample, this clone turned up a few times. V and J are TRBV10-3 and TRBJ1-2; 7 bases match TRBD1. The V and J ends lost 3 bases and 6 bases, in that order; junction bases with no gene match: 4. This CDR3 is built from 13 residues. Looked up from germline, CDR1 is ENHRY and CDR2 is SYGVKD. The CDR3 DNA reads as TGTGCCATCAGTGACGGGACAGACCATGGCTACACCTTC. Residues: CAISDGTDHGYTF.

The chain couples TRBV19 to TRBJ2-7, with TRBD1 as a possible D gene (6 bases). V lost 3 bases and J lost 5, with 8 bases in between. Germline V gene data show CDR1 as LNHDA and CDR2 as SQIVND (reference sequence). This CDR3 comprises 12 residues. In DNA, the CDR3 is TGTGCCAGTAGTATTACAGGGAACGAGCAGTACTTC. Translating it yields CASSITGNEQYF.

This clone was recorded once. The CDR3 here is CASSYHRDYGTEAFF. The CDR3 DNA sequence: TGTGCCAGCAGTTACCACAGGGATTATGGTACTGAAGCTTTCTTT. The chain has TRBV6-5 and TRBJ1-1; D is perhaps TRBD1 (6 bases). Germline V lookup: CDR1 MNHEY, CDR2 SVGAGI. Trimming shortened V by 2 bases and J by 5 bases, and 15 bases separated the two germline ends. This CDR3 has 15 residues.

V and J are TRBV7-8 and TRBJ2-2; 7 bases are a match to TRBD2. Germline V gene lookup returns CDR1 SGHVS and CDR2 FQNEAQ. V shed 5 bases and J 1 base; nucleotides not matched to a gene: 10. The CDR3 is made up of 17 amino acids. The CDR3 loop reads CASSHASAGVNTGELFF. The CDR3 DNA is TGTGCCAGCAGCCACGCGTCGGCGGGGGTGAACACCGGGGAGCTGTTTTTT. Together with reference TRBV7-8 and TRBJ2-2, the CDR3 gives the full variable domain: GAGVSQSPRYKVAKRGQDVALRCDPISGHVSLFWYQQALGQGPEFLTYFQNEAQLDKSGLPSDRFFAERPEGSVSTLKIQRTQQEDSAVYLCASSHASAGVNTGELFFGEGSRLTVL.

The rearrangement uses TRBV30 and TRBJ2-2; D remains unclear. Trimming stripped 7 bases from V and 0 bases from J, with 15 bases between. The CDR3 loop spans 15 amino acids. Germline lookup yields CDR1 GTSNPN and CDR2 SVGIG (reference sequence). The CDR3 bases are TGTGCCTTTCCCCGTAGAGCCGCGAACACCGGGGAGCTGTTTTTT. This encodes CAFPRRAANTGELFF.

The gene calls are TRBV30 and TRBJ2-5; no firm D call. CDR3 length: 10 amino acids. Germline CDR1 is GTSNPN and CDR2 is SVGIG (reference sequence). Trimming shortened V by 5 bases and J by 4 bases, and 5 bases separated the two germline ends. The CDR3 reads CAWSRETQYF. CDR3 nucleotides: TGTGCCTGGTCTAGAGAGACCCAGTACTTC.

This sequence joins TRBV7-9 and TRBJ2-6; TRBD1 is a possible D gene (5 bases). The CDR3 runs to 14 residues. The ends were cut back, 5 bases at V and 2 bases at J, with 7 bases in the middle. Germline V gene lookup returns CDR1 SEHNR and CDR2 FQNEAQ (reference sequence). CDR3 amino acids: CASSEGAGANVLTF. DNA for the CDR3: TGTGCCAGCAGCGAAGGGGCTGGGGCCAACGTCCTGACTTTC.

The chain employs TRBV14 and TRBJ1-1, with D perhaps matching TRBD1 (6 bases). This CDR3 is 15 amino acids long. From germline, CDR1 is SGHDN and CDR2 FVKESK. The V end was cut by 2 bases, the J end by 0 bases, with 10 bases between. The CDR3 DNA is TGTGCCAGCAGCCAACTTCGACAGGTGAACACTGAAGCTTTCTTT. It is translated as CASSQLRQVNTEAFF. The complete variable domain, with remaining parts taken from reference TRBV14 and TRBJ1-1, reads EAGVTQFPSHSVIEKGQTVTLRCDPISGHDNLYWYRRVMGKEIKFLLHFVKESKQDESGMPNNRFLAERTGGTYSTLKVQPAELEDSGVYFCASSQLRQVNTEAFFGQGTRLTVV.

This chain links TRBV27 with TRBJ2-7; TRBD2 is a possible D gene (6 bases). Germline lookup yields CDR1 MNHEY and CDR2 SMNVEV (reference sequence). The CDR3 is made up of 13 amino acids. Trimming shortened V by 10 bases and J by 7 bases, and 20 bases separated the two germline ends. CDR3 DNA sequence: TGTGCCATCACCGACCTAGCGACCCGGGAGCAGTACTTC. Translating it yields CAITDLATREQYF.

The chain joins TRBV6-1 to TRBJ2-7, with D possibly TRBD2 on 5 matching bases. V was pared by 3 bases and J by 3 bases, with 15 bases between. Germline-derived CDR1 and CDR2 are MNHNS and SASEGT. This CDR3 spans 15 amino acids. Here the CDR3 DNA reads TGTGCCAGCAGTGACGGGCCATACGGGAACTACGAGCAGTACTTC. This sequence encodes CASSDGPYGNYEQYF.

The chain links TRBV28 to TRBJ2-7, with TRBD2 matching over 7 bases. Germline-derived CDR1 and CDR2 are MDHEN and SYDVKM. The CDR3 loop spans 11 amino acids. Trimming removed 11 bases from V and 2 bases from J; junction bases left unmatched: 3. The CDR3 protein is CASRGAYEQYF. The CDR3, as DNA: TGTGCCTCTCGGGGGGCCTACGAGCAGTACTTC.